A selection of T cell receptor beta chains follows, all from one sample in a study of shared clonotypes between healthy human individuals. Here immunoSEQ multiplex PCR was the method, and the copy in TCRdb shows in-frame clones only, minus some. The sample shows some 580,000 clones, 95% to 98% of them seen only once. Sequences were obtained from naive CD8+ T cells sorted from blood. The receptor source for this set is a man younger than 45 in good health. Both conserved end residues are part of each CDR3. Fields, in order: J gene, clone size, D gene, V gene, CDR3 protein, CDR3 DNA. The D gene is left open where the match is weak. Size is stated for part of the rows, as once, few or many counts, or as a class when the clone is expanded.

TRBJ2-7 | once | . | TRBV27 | CASSTHRTGEQYF | TGTGCCAGCAGTACCCACCGGACGGGCGAGCAGTACTTC
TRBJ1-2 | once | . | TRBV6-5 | CASSSPDYGYTF | TGTGCCAGCAGTTCCCCGGACTATGGCTACACCTTC
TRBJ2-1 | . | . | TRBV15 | CATSREAPSSYNEQFF | TGTGCCACCAGCAGAGAGGCTCCCTCCTCCTACAATGAGCAGTTCTTC
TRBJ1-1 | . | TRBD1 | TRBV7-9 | CASRPPWGTENTEAFF | TGTGCCAGCAGACCCCCTTGGGGGACAGAGAACACTGAAGCTTTCTTT
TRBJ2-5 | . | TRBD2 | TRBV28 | CASSFPLGSGGRETQYF | TGTGCCAGCAGTTTCCCTCTAGGTAGCGGGGGGAGGGAGACCCAGTACTTC
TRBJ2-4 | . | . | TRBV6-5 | CASSALSSENIQYF | TGTGCCAGCAGCGCTCTGTCTAGTGAAAACATTCAGTACTTC
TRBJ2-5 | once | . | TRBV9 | CASSVATEETQYF | TGTGCCAGCAGCGTAGCTACAGAGGAGACCCAGTACTTC
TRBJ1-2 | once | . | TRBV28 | CASSPSLPNYGYTF | TGTGCCAGCAGTCCCTCCCTACCCAACTATGGCTACACCTTC
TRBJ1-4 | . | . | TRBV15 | CATSRVGINEKLFF | TGTGCCACCAGCAGAGTGGGGATTAATGAAAAACTGTTTTTT
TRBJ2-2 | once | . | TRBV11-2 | CASSLDLQKGNGELFF | TGTGCCAGCAGCTTAGATCTACAGAAGGGCAACGGGGAGCTGTTTTTT
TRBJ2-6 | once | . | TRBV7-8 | CASSLVRLAGANVLTF | TGTGCCAGCAGCTTAGTCCGGCTAGCTGGGGCCAACGTCCTGACTTTC
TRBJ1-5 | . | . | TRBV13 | CASSSTEDNQPQHF | TGTGCCAGCAGCTCGACAGAAGACAATCAGCCCCAGCATTTT
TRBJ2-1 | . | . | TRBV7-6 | CASSPNEDSYSYNEQFF | TGTGCCAGCAGCCCAAACGAGGACAGTTACTCCTACAATGAGCAGTTCTTC
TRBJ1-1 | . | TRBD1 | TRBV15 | CATTGTGGEFTEAFF | TGTGCCACCACAGGGACAGGGGGCGAGTTCACTGAAGCTTTCTTT
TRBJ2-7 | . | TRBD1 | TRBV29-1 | CSVEGDRGVEQYF | TGCAGCGTTGAAGGAGACAGGGGGGTAGAGCAGTACTTC
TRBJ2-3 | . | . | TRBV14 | CASSQDPRPQYF | TGTGCCAGCAGCCAAGACCCCCGTCCGCAGTATTTT
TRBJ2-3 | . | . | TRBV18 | CASSPMAEVIDTQYF | TGTGCCAGCTCACCCATGGCTGAGGTAATAGATACGCAGTATTTT
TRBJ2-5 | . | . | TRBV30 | CAWSYIAYLETQYF | TGTGCCTGGAGTTATATAGCTTATCTGGAGACCCAGTACTTC
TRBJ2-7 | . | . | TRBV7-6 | CASSLGGGQSYEQYF | TGTGCCAGCAGCTTAGGGGGAGGACAGTCCTACGAGCAGTACTTC
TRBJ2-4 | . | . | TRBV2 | CASSASAGLGLDIQYF | TGTGCCAGCAGTGCGTCAGCAGGGTTGGGTTTAGACATTCAGTACTTC
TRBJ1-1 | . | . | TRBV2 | CASRGTPNTEAFF | TGTGCCAGCAGGGGAACACCGAACACTGAAGCTTTCTTT
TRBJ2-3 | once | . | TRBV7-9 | CASSSLAGEEDTQYF | TGTGCCAGCAGCTCGCTAGCCGGAGAAGAAGATACGCAGTATTTT
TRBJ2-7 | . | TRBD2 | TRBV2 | CASSAGGFREQYF | TGTGCCAGCAGTGCGGGGGGGTTCCGCGAGCAGTACTTC
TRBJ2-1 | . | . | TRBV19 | CASSIWAENEQFF | TGTGCCAGTAGTATCTGGGCAGAAAATGAGCAGTTCTTC
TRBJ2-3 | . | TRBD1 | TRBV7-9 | CASSLEGGQTHAQYF | TGTGCCAGCAGCTTAGAAGGGGGACAGACCCATGCGCAGTATTTT
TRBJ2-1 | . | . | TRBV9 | CASSARDYNEQFF | TGTGCCAGCAGCGCCCGGGACTACAATGAGCAGTTCTTC
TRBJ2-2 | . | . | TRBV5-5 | CASSRTGAGELFF | TGTGCCAGCAGCCGTACGGGGGCCGGGGAGCTGTTTTTT
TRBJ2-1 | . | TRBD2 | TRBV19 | CASSMVAGHYNEQFF | TGTGCCAGTAGTATGGTAGCGGGGCATTACAATGAGCAGTTCTTC
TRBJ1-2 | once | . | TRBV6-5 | CASSYSPLPANYGYTF | TGTGCCAGCAGTTACTCTCCCCTTCCAGCTAACTATGGCTACACCTTC
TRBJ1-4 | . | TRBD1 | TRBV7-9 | CASSSRQGVEKLFF | TGTGCCAGCAGTTCTCGACAGGGTGTTGAAAAACTGTTTTTT
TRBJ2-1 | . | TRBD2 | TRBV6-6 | CAISAGVGEQFF | TGTGCCATAAGTGCGGGAGTGGGTGAGCAGTTCTTC
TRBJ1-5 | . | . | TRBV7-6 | CASSYDSGGGNQPQHF | TGTGCCAGCAGCTACGACAGCGGGGGCGGTAATCAGCCCCAGCATTTT
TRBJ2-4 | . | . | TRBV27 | CASTGLGDGGEIQYF | TGTGCCAGCACCGGACTCGGGGACGGGGGTGAAATTCAGTACTTC
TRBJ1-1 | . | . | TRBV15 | CATSRPRDKDTEAFF | TGTGCCACCAGCAGACCCAGGGATAAGGACACTGAAGCTTTCTTT